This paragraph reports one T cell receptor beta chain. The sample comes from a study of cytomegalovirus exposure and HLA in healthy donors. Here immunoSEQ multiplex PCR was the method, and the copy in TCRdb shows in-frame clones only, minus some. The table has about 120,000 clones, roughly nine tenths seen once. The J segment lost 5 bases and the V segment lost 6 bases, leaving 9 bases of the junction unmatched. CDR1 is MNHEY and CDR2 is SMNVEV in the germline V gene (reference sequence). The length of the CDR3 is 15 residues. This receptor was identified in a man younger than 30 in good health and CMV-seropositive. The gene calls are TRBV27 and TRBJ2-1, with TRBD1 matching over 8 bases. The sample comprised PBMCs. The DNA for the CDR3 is TGTGCCAGCAGGAGGCCGGGACAGGCGAACAATGAGCAGTTCTTC. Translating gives CASRRPGQANNEQFF.